This T cell receptor beta chain was sequenced during a study of OX40 agonist ivuxolimab in advanced cancers. Study summary: At doses from 0.01 to 10 mg/kg, patients were given intravenous ivuxolimab every 2 weeks. Patients receiving dose escalation had hepatocellular carcinoma, melanoma, renal cell or head and neck cancer. Of mixed ages from about 20 to 85 and averaging approximately 60 years, the group was approximately 84% male. Partial responses were recorded for three patients, including one with hepatocellular carcinoma and two with cutaneous melanoma.

Germline assignment: CDR1 SGHTA and CDR2 FQGNSA. V dropped 4 bases and J dropped 8 bases, with 17 bases sitting between them. The CDR3 runs 14 residues. The assay was immunoSEQ multiplex PCR, and TCRdb's table has in-frame clones only and misses some. The sample has about 45,000 clones; around 80% are singletons. The receptor was isolated from an adult with an advanced solid tumor such as melanoma, head and neck, liver or kidney cancer. The rearrangement uses TRBV7-2 and TRBJ1-2; no clear D gene. This specimen was CD4+ or CD8+ T cells sorted from blood, taken in a trial of the OX40 agonist ivuxolimab. The CDR3 DNA sequence: TGTGCCAGCAGCTCCGGACTCCCGTTTCGGGGCTACACCTTC. Translated: CASSSGLPFRGYTF.